This TCR beta chain came from a study of cytomegalovirus exposure and HLA in healthy donors. The study, taken as a whole, reports: Most of the CMV-associated TCR beta chains (in a later analysis) appeared to be HLA-restricted. There were reportedly fewer N-insertions in an Asian-associated ancestry cluster than the approximately 700-donor mean, in a later analysis.

CDR1 and CDR2 (germline): ENHRY, SYGVKD. Trimming left V 4 bases short and J 3 bases short, with 7 bases between. This CDR3 has 12 residues. It was with 60 Vbeta and 13 Jbeta primers that the PCR ran. Sequencing was performed with immunoSEQ multiplex PCR; in TCRdb, only in-frame clones are kept and a portion is missing. This table holds about 160,000 clones, around 80% found once. Note on this clone: Its specificity is unknown.

The specimen sequenced was PBMCs. The chain recombines TRBV10-3 with TRBJ2-7; the D gene is possibly TRBD2 (5 bases). This TCR was sampled from a man in his forties in good health and CMV-seronegative. CDR3 in amino acids: CAISGGYYEQYF. CDR3 DNA: TGTGCCATCAGTGGAGGGTACTACGAGCAGTACTTC.